Listed here are 8 T cell receptor beta chains from one sample, sequenced in a study of CD8 T cells in Susac syndrome. The authors reverse transcribed roughly 0.5 to 1 ug RNA with random hexamers. TCRdb called the immunoSEQ multiplex PCR reads again in MiXCR, with one record for every CDR3 protein. This sample yields about 240,000 distinct CDR3 sequences, of which 90% to 96% are seen a single time; 0.1% belongs to the top ten. Sequencing used CD4+ T cells from PBMCs. These receptors were taken from a human donor with Susac syndrome.

The chain couples TRBV7-2 to TRBJ1-2; 7 bases fit TRBD1. The CDR3 contains 17 residues. Germline lookup yields CDR1 SGHTA and CDR2 FQGNSA. The J segment lost 7 bases and the V segment lost 5 bases, leaving 19 bases of the junction unmatched. In nucleotides, the CDR3 is TGTGCCAGCAGCCCGCAAATCTGGACAGGCTTACTAACTGGCTACACCTTC. Protein product: CASSPQIWTGLLTGYTF.

In DNA form, the CDR3 reads TGTGCCAGCTCCCCGCAGACCTATGGCTACACCTTC. Amino acid sequence: CASSPQTYGYTF. The V call is TRBV18, the J call TRBJ1-2, with D uncertain. The ends were cut back, 6 bases at V and 4 bases at J, with 9 bases in the middle. The CDR3 contains 12 residues. CDR1 and CDR2 from the germline V gene are KGHSH and LQKENI.

The DNA for the CDR3 is TGTGCCAGCAGCCCCCAGACAGGGTATCAGCCCCAGCATTTT. Its protein is CASSPQTGYQPQHF. The J gene is TRBJ1-5, the V gene TRBV7-2; 7 positions agree with TRBD1. This CDR3 spans 14 amino acids. V was clipped by 5 bases and J by 5 bases; unmatched bases: 6. Germline loops: CDR1 SGHTA, CDR2 FQGNSA.

The chain couples TRBV11-3 to TRBJ2-1; the D gene is possibly TRBD2 (6 bases). CDR3 length: 19 amino acids. V was pared by 7 bases and J by 7 bases, with 32 bases between. Germline CDR1 and CDR2: SGHNT and YENEEA. CDR3 amino acids: CASTLRRSRDSSDDNEQFF. The CDR3 bases are TGTGCCAGCACCCTAAGACGTAGTCGGGACTCCTCGGATGATAATGAGCAGTTCTTC.

V and J are TRBV7-9 and TRBJ2-7; D perhaps matches TRBD2 (6 bases). CDR1 SEHNR and CDR2 FQNEAQ come from the germline V gene (reference sequence). V shed 4 bases and J shed 7 bases, with 11 bases lying between them. The CDR3 runs to 12 residues. Here the CDR3 reads CASSSGLGEQYF. In nucleotides, the CDR3 is TGTGCCAGCAGCTCGGGACTGGGAGAGCAGTACTTC. Filled out from reference TRBV7-9 and TRBJ2-7, the complete variable domain reads DTGVSQNPRHKITKRGQNVTFRCDPISEHNRLYWYRQTLGQGPEFLTYFQNEAQLEKSRLLSDRFSAERPKGSFSTLEIQRTEQGDSAMYLCASSSGLGEQYFGPGTRLTVT.

Only one count was recorded for this clonotype. This chain links TRBV9 with TRBJ1-1, with D possibly being TRBD1 (6 bases). Deletions cut 1 base from V and 4 bases from J, with 14 bases between. Germline V gene sequence: CDR1 SGDLS, CDR2 YYNGEE. This CDR3 has 15 residues. Here the CDR3 reads CASSVLGGASTEAFF. In DNA form, the CDR3 reads TGTGCCAGCAGCGTATTGGGGGGGGCGAGCACTGAAGCTTTCTTT.

The chain employs TRBV4-1 and TRBJ2-7; 12 nucleotides match TRBD2. The germline V gene has CDR1 MGHRA and CDR2 YSYEKL. Unmatched junction bases numbered 13, after V lost 1 base and J lost 9 bases. CDR3 size: 17 residues. The CDR3 nucleotides are TGCGCCAGCAGCCAAGTTCCTAGCGGGAGGGCCAGTCCGGGGCAGTACTTC. Its translation is CASSQVPSGRASPGQYF.

The V gene is TRBV6-1, the J gene TRBJ1-2; 9 bases fit TRBD1. CDR1 and CDR2 (germline): MNHNS, SASEGT. The CDR3 is 16 amino acids. Trimming removed 8 bases from V and 5 bases from J; junction bases left unmatched: 15. The CDR3 is CASSPNSGQGSYGYTF. DNA for the CDR3: TGTGCCAGCTCTCCTAACTCGGGACAGGGCTCATATGGCTACACCTTC.